Listed below are T cell receptor beta chains from one sample, sequenced in a study of T-cell reconstitution after alpha-beta-depleted transplantation in children. TCRdb called the PCR reads again in MiXCR, with one record for every CDR3 protein. The table lists a few hundred thousand distinct CDR3 sequences, over 9% of them singletons, with 2.4% in the top ten. The sample here was PBMCs from the stem cell graft donor, taken from the stem cell graft. Every receptor here comes from a human donor who donated a stem cell graft to a child with acute lymphoblastic leukemia. Both conserved end residues are part of each CDR3. A D gene is named only where the DNA matches it firmly. Some rows have no size entry. The others give once, few or many, or a class for an expanded clone.

j_call | clone_size | d_call | v_call | cdr3_aa | cdr3_nt
TRBJ1-2 | few | NA | TRBV2 | CASSRDPKPLPYGYTF | TGTGCCAGCAGCCGGGACCCAAAGCCCTTACCCTATGGCTACACCTTC
TRBJ2-7 | NA | TRBD1 | TRBV2 | CASRLGTASSYEQYF | TGTGCCAGCAGATTAGGGACAGCAAGCTCCTACGAGCAGTACTTC
TRBJ2-7 | NA | TRBD1 | TRBV5-1 | CASASGQGTNEQYF | TGCGCCAGCGCCTCGGGACAGGGGACTAACGAGCAGTACTTC
TRBJ2-1 | few | TRBD2 | TRBV4-3 | CASSQESSGRARRGEQFF | TGCGCCAGCAGCCAAGAATCCAGCGGGAGGGCCAGGCGTGGGGAGCAGTTCTTC
TRBJ1-1 | many | TRBD1 | TRBV5-1 | CASSLGGQVNTEAFF | TGCGCCAGCAGCTTGGGAGGACAGGTGAACACTGAAGCTTTCTTT
TRBJ2-1 | NA | TRBD2 | TRBV13 | CAISLGSGLAGGRINEQFF | TGTGCCATCAGTTTAGGGTCCGGACTAGCGGGAGGGCGGATCAATGAGCAGTTCTTC
TRBJ2-1 | NA | TRBD2 | TRBV20-1 | CCARDPGVAGVGNEQFF | TGCTGTGCTAGAGACCCGGGGGTAGCGGGAGTGGGCAATGAGCAGTTCTTC
TRBJ2-2 | NA | TRBD2 | TRBV7-8 | CASSYRLAGSPGELFF | TGTGCCAGCAGCTACAGACTAGCGGGATCCCCCGGGGAGCTGTTTTTT
TRBJ1-1 | many | NA | TRBV5-1 | CASSLGGTNTEAFF | TGCGCCAGCAGCTTAGGAGGAACGAACACTGAAGCTTTCTTT
TRBJ2-1 | NA | NA | TRBV9 | CASSPEGGLGGYNEQFF | TGTGCCAGCAGCCCCGAAGGAGGACTAGGGGGCTACAATGAGCAGTTCTTC
TRBJ2-1 | few | TRBD2 | TRBV7-9 | CASSYLAGGLNEQFF | TGTGCCAGCAGCTACCTAGCGGGAGGGCTGAATGAGCAGTTCTTC
TRBJ1-5 | NA | NA | TRBV12-3/TRBV12-4 | CASSLETGSPSNQPQHF | TGTGCCAGCAGTTTAGAAACCGGGTCCCCTAGCAATCAGCCCCAGCATTTT
TRBJ2-7 | few | TRBD2 | TRBV20-1 | CHLAGQGYEQYF | TGCCACCTAGCGGGGCAGGGCTACGAGCAGTACTTC
TRBJ2-3 | few | NA | TRBV11-1 | CASSYGTGSDTQYF | TGTGCCAGCAGTTACGGGACTGGCTCAGATACGCAGTATTTT
TRBJ2-1 | few | NA | TRBV7-8 | CASTGRIFNEQFF | TGTGCCAGCACTGGGAGGATCTTCAATGAGCAGTTCTTC
TRBJ1-4 | once | NA | TRBV11-1 | CASSLEAGFFVTNEKLFF | TGTGCCAGCAGCTTAGAGGCCGGGTTTTTTGTAACTAATGAAAAACTGTTTTTT
TRBJ1-1 | NA | NA | TRBV18 | CASSPRAVMNTEAFF | TGTGCCAGCTCACCAAGGGCAGTCATGAACACTGAAGCTTTCTTT
TRBJ2-3 | many | TRBD2 | TRBV9 | CASSVPRGSGSTDTQYF | TGTGCCAGCAGCGTTCCGAGGGGTAGCGGGTCCACAGATACGCAGTATTTT
TRBJ1-4 | many | NA | TRBV12-3/TRBV12-4 | CATRGGPNEKLFF | TGTGCCACGCGAGGTGGCCCCAATGAAAAACTGTTTTTT
TRBJ1-3 | few | TRBD1 | TRBV20-1 | CSARPPGQGIGTIYF | TGCAGTGCTAGACCTCCGGGACAGGGTATTGGCACCATATATTTT
TRBJ2-1 | few | NA | TRBV19 | CASSPDEGIYNEQFF | TGTGCCAGTAGTCCTGACGAAGGGATCTACAATGAGCAGTTCTTC
TRBJ2-5 | many | TRBD1 | TRBV12-3/TRBV12-4 | CASSLQGRETQYF | TGTGCCAGCAGTCTACAGGGGCGGGAGACCCAGTACTTC
TRBJ2-5 | NA | TRBD1 | TRBV20-1 | CSASGQGEETQYF | TGCAGTGCTTCGGGACAGGGAGAAGAGACCCAATACTTC
TRBJ2-3 | many | TRBD1 | TRBV5-1 | CASSLVTGGMADTQYF | TGCGCCAGCAGCTTGGTGACAGGGGGCATGGCAGATACGCAGTATTTT
TRBJ1-1 | few | NA | TRBV20-1 | CSAESYRADTEAFF | TGCAGTGCAGAGTCCTACAGGGCGGACACTGAAGCTTTCTTT
TRBJ1-1 | NA | TRBD1 | TRBV28 | CASSSSQGANTEAFF | TGTGCCAGCAGTTCCTCCCAGGGGGCGAACACTGAAGCTTTCTTT
TRBJ1-5 | NA | NA | TRBV27 | CASSFRGSNQPQHF | TGTGCCAGCAGTTTCCGGGGGAGCAATCAGCCCCAGCATTTT
TRBJ2-2 | many | NA | TRBV5-1 | CASSLLAANTGELFF | TGCGCCAGCAGCTTGCTGGCCGCGAACACCGGGGAGCTGTTTTTT
TRBJ2-3 | few | NA | TRBV7-3 | CASSSGGGVGTDTQYF | TGTGCCAGCAGCTCTGGGGGGGGCGTTGGTACAGATACGCAGTATTTT
TRBJ1-1 | NA | NA | TRBV12-3/TRBV12-4 | CASSLERVGLNTEAFF | TGTGCCAGCAGTCTAGAGCGCGTAGGGCTGAACACTGAAGCTTTCTTT
TRBJ2-7 | NA | TRBD2 | TRBV3-1 | CASSQEGGANWYEQYF | TGTGCCAGCAGCCAAGAGGGAGGGGCAAATTGGTACGAGCAGTACTTC
TRBJ1-1 | NA | TRBD1 | TRBV4-1 | CASSPGGGVQILTEAFF | TGCGCCAGCAGCCCAGGGGGTGGAGTCCAGATACTCACTGAAGCTTTCTTT
TRBJ2-2 | few | TRBD1 | TRBV7-9 | CASSFGTGAPGELFF | TGTGCCAGCAGCTTCGGGACAGGGGCTCCCGGGGAGCTGTTTTTT
TRBJ2-2 | few | NA | TRBV13 | CASSHGSDVHTGELFF | TGTGCCAGCAGCCATGGGTCCGACGTACACACCGGGGAGCTGTTTTTT
TRBJ2-2 | few | NA | TRBV5-6 | CASSFAPTQFGELFF | TGTGCCAGCAGCTTCGCACCTACACAGTTCGGGGAGCTGTTTTTT
TRBJ1-3 | few | TRBD1 | TRBV7-2 | CATQGVVGNTIYF | TGTGCCACCCAGGGGGTTGTTGGAAACACCATATATTTT
TRBJ2-2 | many | TRBD2 | TRBV28 | CASSSLATEPGELFF | TGTGCCAGCAGCTCACTAGCGACTGAACCCGGGGAGCTGTTTTTT
TRBJ2-5 | few | TRBD1 | TRBV5-1 | CASTVPGQGQETQYF | TGCGCCAGCACCGTTCCGGGACAGGGCCAAGAGACCCAGTACTTC
TRBJ1-1 | few | TRBD1 | TRBV29-1 | CSVEGDSTEAFF | TGCAGCGTTGAGGGGGACAGTACTGAAGCTTTCTTT
TRBJ2-7 | many | NA | TRBV7-9 | CASSLTRDEQYF | TGTGCCAGCAGCCTGACTAGGGACGAGCAGTACTTC
TRBJ2-3 | few | TRBD1 | TRBV20-1 | CSVEDRASSTDTQYF | TGCAGTGTTGAGGACAGGGCGTCTAGCACAGATACGCAGTATTTT
TRBJ2-5 | NA | TRBD2 | TRBV4-2 | CASSQESSRAGGVETQYF | TGTGCCAGCAGCCAAGAAAGCTCCCGAGCGGGAGGTGTAGAGACCCAGTACTTC
TRBJ2-5 | NA | NA | TRBV15 | CATSRDYDRQETQYF | TGTGCCACCAGCAGAGATTACGACAGACAAGAGACCCAGTACTTC
TRBJ2-3 | NA | TRBD2 | TRBV6-5 | CASSYASGRTDTQYF | TGTGCCAGCAGTTACGCTAGCGGGAGAACGGATACGCAGTATTTT
TRBJ1-6 | NA | NA | TRBV4-3 | CASSQEGQRGSPLHF | TGCGCCAGCAGCCAAGAGGGACAAAGGGGTTCACCCCTCCACTTT
TRBJ2-1 | NA | TRBD2 | TRBV20-1 | CSARDRGLALVEQFF | TGCAGTGCTAGAGATCGAGGACTAGCTTTGGTCGAGCAGTTCTTC
TRBJ2-7 | many | TRBD1 | TRBV5-1 | CASSFRDRGAYEQYF | TGCGCCAGCAGCTTCAGAGACAGGGGGGCCTACGAGCAGTACTTC
TRBJ2-3 | NA | NA | TRBV5-5 | CAGSFGNGGGTDTQYF | TGTGCCGGCAGCTTCGGGAACGGTGGAGGGACAGATACGCAGTATTTT
TRBJ2-3 | many | TRBD2 | TRBV20-1 | CSAAAGGADTQYF | TGCAGTGCTGCAGCGGGAGGTGCAGATACGCAGTATTTT
TRBJ1-1 | few | TRBD1 | TRBV18 | CASSPRQGDTEAFF | TGTGCCAGCTCACCTCGACAGGGAGACACTGAAGCTTTCTTT
TRBJ1-4 | NA | NA | TRBV6-5 | CASSYSQGSNEKLFF | TGTGCCAGCAGTTACTCACAGGGTTCTAATGAAAAACTGTTTTTT
TRBJ1-5 | many | NA | TRBV28 | CASSTSDSSNQPQHF | TGTGCCAGCAGTACCTCCGATTCGAGCAATCAGCCCCAGCATTTT
TRBJ2-7 | NA | NA | TRBV20-1 | CSARAALGTYEQYF | TGCAGTGCTAGAGCGGCCCTAGGGACCTACGAGCAGTACTTC
TRBJ2-7 | few | NA | TRBV9 | CASSVAPGSSFYEQYF | TGTGCCAGCAGCGTAGCCCCGGGGTCGTCCTTCTACGAGCAGTACTTC
TRBJ1-6 | few | TRBD1 | TRBV7-2 | CASSLWDRPSPLHF | TGTGCCAGCAGCCTCTGGGACAGGCCTTCACCCCTCCACTTT
TRBJ2-7 | NA | NA | TRBV4-3 | CASSQEAAQYEQYF | TGCGCCAGCAGCCAAGAAGCAGCACAGTACGAGCAGTACTTC
TRBJ2-1 | NA | NA | TRBV12-3/TRBV12-4 | CASSLAVGLGGHNEQFF | TGTGCCAGCAGTTTAGCTGTGGGTCTAGGCGGACACAATGAGCAGTTCTTC
TRBJ2-1 | NA | TRBD2 | TRBV7-3 | CASSPNGAGGYNEQFF | TGTGCCAGCAGCCCAAACGGAGCGGGAGGGTACAATGAGCAGTTCTTC